A selection of T cell receptor beta chains follows, all from one sample in a study of cytomegalovirus exposure and HLA in healthy donors. The method was immunoSEQ multiplex PCR; TCRdb's version includes in-frame clones alone and lacks a portion of them. Here the sample spans about 100,000 clones, approximately 79% being singletons. The sequencing input was PBMCs. These receptors originate from a woman between 40 and 50 years old in good health and CMV-seropositive. Each CDR3 is given without its conserved first and last residue.

cdr3_length,v_call,cdr3_aa
11,TRBV6-5,ASISPGWTEAF
9,TRBV6-5,ASRDRDVAF
13,TRBV29-1,SVEIRGTANYGYT
13,TRBV30,AWNQAGGGTDTQY
11,TRBV12-5,ASGLDAGGPRF
14,TRBV4-1,ASSDMTSGGVNTQY
15,TRBV9,ASSATSGGPHYNEQF
14,TRBV27,ASSPSPRRGNQPQH
11,TRBV14,ASSQQEAFGYT
10,TRBV29-1,SVVDSPDTQY
12,TRBV5-1,ASSLTGNSYEQY
11,TRBV29-1,SVDDSINEKLF
14,TRBV4-1,ASSQEFGAMNTEAF
12,TRBV5-4,ASSLGQGENEQF
12,TRBV7-9,ASSLNDGLYEQY
13,TRBV6-5,ASSRTGEAGNTIY
13,TRBV27,ASSLTGGAAGELF
11,TRBV10-3,AIRPTGSTEAF
10,TRBV30,AWSLGARGYT
12,TRBV5-1,ASSLGSLGNGYT
13,TRBV7-9,ASSTPGQNNSPLH
12,TRBV30,AWSVQGSRETQY
15,TRBV19,ASSDNPGQGFNSPLH
12,TRBV19,ASSITQGGYGYT
11,TRBV6-4,ASSEGGTGELF
15,TRBV6-1,ASSEELGGSGANVLT
14,TRBV5-1,ASSLSAGSGINEQF
12,TRBV4-1,ASSLWRVNQPQH
15,TRBV4-2,ASSQEVLAGGGGELF
12,TRBV27,ASRYRQGDTEAF
13,TRBV9,ASSVSVTESYEQY
11,TRBV6-5,ASSRTARQPQH
12,TRBV6-1,ASSELGILSEAF
12,TRBV6-5,ASHDRGREEKLF
14,TRBV4-3,ASSQKGKWSYNEQF
13,TRBV11-2,ASSSRRGALGELF
11,TRBV10-2,ASTGGEAQPQH
12,TRBV15,ATSEGQANTEAF
17,TRBV4-1,ASSQFPGRPTLSTDTQY
14,TRBV7-3,ASSWTSGGGTDTQY
13,TRBV9,ASSTRQDSNTEAF
11,TRBV7-9,ASSIQTDYGYT
13,TRBV5-4,ASSQGQGFNYGYT
14,TRBV15,ATSRGSGVSSYEQY
14,TRBV6-5,ASSYMDPDRGYEQY
13,TRBV7-2,ASSLVSGDGQPQH
12,TRBV30,AWSKTSRGETQY
13,TRBV5-1,ASSGTWGDDTEAF
17,TRBV30,ACRRGPVPGGPLYNEQF
13,TRBV6-5,ASRRQGAYGNTIY